Listed below are T cell receptor beta chains from one sample, sequenced in a study of T cells after posttransplantation cyclophosphamide. Using immunoSEQ multiplex PCR, the repertoire was profiled, and TCRdb retains in-frame clones only, with some absent. The sample gives some 37,000 clones, none seen only once, and the top ten clones hold 1% to 1.5%. Sequenced sample: PBMCs. Receptors were obtained from a girl aged 10-17 years in good health, CMV-negative, and a related stem cell transplant donor. The CDR3 runs from the conserved cysteine through the conserved F or W. Fields, in order: clone size, J gene, D gene, V gene, CDR3 protein, CDR3 DNA. The D gene is left open where the match is weak. Part of the rows lack a size; the others show once, few, many or a class for expanded clones.

few,TRBJ2-1,NA,TRBV7-2,CASSLIRGEQFF,TGTGCCAGCAGTTTAATCAGGGGTGAGCAGTTCTTC
NA,TRBJ2-5,NA,TRBV5-6,CASSLAARGFQETQYF,TGTGCCAGCAGCTTGGCAGCCAGGGGCTTCCAAGAGACCCAGTACTTC
NA,TRBJ1-5,NA,TRBV30,CAWTGNSNQPQHF,TGTGCCTGGACGGGAAATAGCAATCAGCCCCAGCATTTT
few,TRBJ2-2,NA,TRBV6-5,CASSSFWGDGELFF,TGTGCCAGCAGTTCCTTCTGGGGGGACGGGGAGCTGTTTTTT
many,TRBJ2-7,NA,TRBV20-1,CSATREYEQYF,TGCAGTGCCACCAGGGAATACGAGCAGTACTTC
many,TRBJ2-7,TRBD1,TRBV13,CASSPTGGVAEQYF,TGTGCCAGCAGCCCAACAGGGGGCGTCGCCGAGCAGTACTTC
many,TRBJ1-4,TRBD1,TRBV4-1,CASSRGQGTNEKLFF,TGCGCCAGCAGCCGGGGACAGGGAACTAATGAAAAACTGTTTTTT
many,TRBJ1-5,NA,TRBV5-4,CASSLGTGNNQPQHF,TGTGCCAGCAGCTTGGGAACAGGGAACAATCAGCCCCAGCATTTT
many,TRBJ2-1,NA,TRBV27,CASSLVLGANYNEQFF,TGTGCCAGCAGTTTGGTGCTTGGGGCGAATTACAATGAGCAGTTCTTC
few,TRBJ2-3,TRBD2,TRBV10-2,CAIRLAGFGDTQYF,TGCGCCATCCGACTAGCGGGGTTCGGAGATACGCAGTATTTT